Reported below is one T cell receptor (beta chain). The data were obtained in a study of blood T cells in healthy people across ages. The CDR3 totals 16 residues. The germline gives CDR1 SGHRS, CDR2 YFSETQ. A sample-barcoded 5' primer and a J-beta primer mix were used in a second PCR of about 7 to 12 cycles. TCRdb independently ran MiXCR on the 5' RACE reads; one entry per CDR3 protein. The sample has 1,500,000 or so distinct CDR3 sequences, approximately 63% seen once. Sequencing was done on a sample of blood. V gene TRBV5-1 combines with J gene TRBJ2-1, with 12 bases aligning to TRBD1. The DNA matches TRBJ2-7 better at its end, which makes the J call doubtful. The receptor's source is a man younger than 35 in good health. In DNA, the CDR3 is TGCGCCAGCAGCTTGGGGGGACAGGGGGCAGAGAATGAGCAGTACTTC. Translation gives CASSLGGQGAENEQYF.